A single sample is the source of the 26 T cell receptor beta chains below, sequenced in a study of blood T cell repertoires in COVID-19. Assay: immunoSEQ multiplex PCR; the TCRdb copy retains only in-frame clones and omits some. The sample includes more than 40,000 clones, around 89% of them seen just once. Sequenced sample: peripheral blood. The receptors originated from a man between 50 and 59 years old with active COVID-19.

The chain couples TRBV21-1 to TRBJ2-7; TRBD1, as called in the table, went unchecked against the DNA. TRBV21-1 is an annotated pseudogene. The CDR3 extends over 12 amino acids. The CDR3 sequence: CASSRQFYEQYF. The CDR3 bases are TGTGCCAGCAGCAGACAGTTTTACGAGCAGTACTTC.

The chain carries TRBV6-2 or TRBV6-3 and TRBJ2-7; D not resolved. This CDR3 has 13 amino acids. V was clipped by 0 bases and J by 3 bases, with 6 bases between them. Germline V CDR1 and CDR2: MNHEY, SVGEGT. The DNA for the CDR3 is TGTGCCAGCAGTTACTCCCGAGTCTACGAGCAGTACTTC. The encoded protein is CASSYSRVYEQYF.

This clone showed up just a few times. V is TRBV28 and J is TRBJ2-3; 7 bases are a match to TRBD1. The CDR3 totals 15 residues. Germline V lookup: CDR1 MDHEN, CDR2 SYDVKM. J lost 2 bases, V lost 3 bases, and 5 bases had no gene match. The CDR3 loop is CASSLVTGPTDTQYF. In DNA, the CDR3 is TGTGCCAGCAGTTTGGTGACAGGGCCCACAGATACGCAGTATTTT.

This clone is termed medium-sized. The rearrangement links TRBV19 to TRBJ2-7, with D perhaps TRBD1 (6 bases). Germline CDR1 is LNHDA and CDR2 is SQIVND (reference sequence). V was cut by 4 bases and J by 6 bases, with 13 bases left in between. This CDR3 has 13 residues. The CDR3 reads CASSTGGAGEQYF. CDR3 nucleotide sequence: TGTGCCAGTAGTACTGGGGGCGCGGGCGAGCAGTACTTC.

The V gene is TRBV6-5, the J gene TRBJ2-5; tentatively, D is TRBD2 (6 bases). Trimming took 2 bases from V and 14 from J, leaving 12 bases between them. Germline CDR1 reads MNHEY; CDR2 reads SVGAGI. There are 11 residues in the CDR3. CDR3 residues: CASSYGGDQYF. CDR3 nucleotides: TGTGCCAGCAGTTACGGAGGGGATCAATACTTC.

Only a few counts were recorded for this clone. This chain connects TRBV19 to TRBJ1-6; D not certain. Germline V lookup: CDR1 LNHDA, CDR2 SQIVND (reference sequence). Trimming cost V 3 bases and J 6 bases, with 12 bases left between them. The CDR3 totals 15 residues. The CDR3: CASSITGGFNSPLHF. DNA for the CDR3: TGTGCCAGTAGTATTACCGGAGGGTTTAATTCACCCCTCCACTTT.

This clone was counted once. V and J are TRBV11-2 and TRBJ2-7; maybe TRBD2 (5 bases). Trimming took off 5 bases at V and 3 bases at J, with 17 bases between the two ends. Germline loops: CDR1 SGHAT, CDR2 FQNNGV. CDR3 length: 15 amino acids. The CDR3 region is CASSPIGGPVYEQYF. In DNA, the CDR3 is TGTGCCAGCAGCCCCATCGGCGGGCCCGTCTACGAGCAGTACTTC. The full variable domain, completed using reference TRBV11-2 and TRBJ2-7, is EAGVAQSPRYKIIEKRQSVAFWCNPISGHATLYWYQQILGQGPKLLIQFQNNGVVDDSQLPKDRFSAERLKGVDSTLKIQPAKLEDSAVYLCASSPIGGPVYEQYFGPGTRLTVT.

CDR3 nucleotides: TGTGCCAGCAGCCAAACTAGCGCACGCTACAATGAGCAGTTCTTC. Translating gives CASSQTSARYNEQFF. This chain connects TRBV11-2 to TRBJ2-1; 7 nucleotides agree with TRBD2. Germline trimming cut 5 bases from V and 3 bases from J; bases unmatched to any gene: 7. The CDR3 totals 15 residues. Germline assignment: CDR1 SGHAT and CDR2 FQNNGV.

This clone was seen only once. CDR3 sequence (DNA): TGCGCCAGCAGCCAAGATAGGACTAGCGGATCCCAAGAGACCCAGTACTTC. Protein sequence: CASSQDRTSGSQETQYF. This sequence joins TRBV4-1 and TRBJ2-5; 10 bases match TRBD2. Germline CDR1 is MGHRA and CDR2 is YSYEKL. The trim removed 0 bases at V and 1 base at J, leaving 5 bases unmatched. The CDR3 is 17 residues long.

The chain combines TRBV25-1 with TRBJ2-4, with D tentatively TRBD2 (6 bases). Germline V CDR1 and CDR2: MGHDK, SYGVNS. The CDR3 runs to 13 residues. Trimming stripped 5 bases from V and 8 bases from J, with 13 bases between. This CDR3 reads CASSPLGGDIQYF. In nucleotides, the CDR3 is TGTGCCAGCAGTCCACTGGGGGGTGACATTCAGTACTTC.

This chain links TRBV10-1 with TRBJ2-3; 15 nucleotides line up with TRBD2. Germline V lookup: CDR1 WNHNN, CDR2 SYGVQD (reference sequence). This CDR3 has 20 residues. J lost 0 bases, V lost 3 bases, and 10 bases had no gene match. CDR3 DNA sequence: TGCGCCAGCAGTGATTCACCGGGACTAGCGGGGGGCGTTAGCACAGATACGCAGTATTTT. This encodes CASSDSPGLAGGVSTDTQYF.

The chain is built from TRBV7-9 and TRBJ2-5; possibly TRBD2 for D (6 bases). Per the germline V gene, CDR1 is SEHNR and CDR2 is FQNEAQ (reference sequence). V was cut by 6 bases and J by 2 bases, with 22 bases left in between. The length of the CDR3 is 17 residues. CDR3 loop: CASSFASRRGWQETQYF. The CDR3 DNA reads as TGTGCCAGCAGTTTTGCATCCCGGCGGGGTTGGCAAGAGACCCAGTACTTC.

The rearrangement uses TRBV7-9 and TRBJ1-5, with D maybe TRBD1 (5 bases). The CDR3 contains 16 residues. V was trimmed by 5 bases and J by 0 bases, leaving 14 bases between them. Germline lookup yields CDR1 SEHNR and CDR2 FQNEAQ (reference sequence). CDR3 amino acids: CASSLAGTSSNQPQHF. In DNA, the CDR3 is TGTGCCAGCAGCCTGGCAGGGACTTCTAGCAATCAGCCCCAGCATTTT.

The genes are TRBV7-2 and TRBJ2-7; D is unresolved. CDR1 and CDR2 (germline): SGHTA, FQGNSA. Trimming shortened V by 2 bases and J by 5 bases, and 10 bases separated the two germline ends. This CDR3 comprises 13 residues. The CDR3: CASSLILRDEQYF. The CDR3 DNA follows: TGTGCCAGCAGCTTAATCCTTAGAGACGAGCAGTACTTC.

The gene calls are TRBV28 and TRBJ2-3, with 7 bases fitting TRBD2. This CDR3 has 15 amino acids. J lost 6 bases, V lost 3 bases, and 9 bases had no gene match. Germline V gives CDR1 MDHEN, CDR2 SYDVKM. The CDR3 nucleotides read TGTGCCAGCAGTTTGGTGCGGGAGTTATCCGATACGCAGTATTTT. Translating it yields CASSLVRELSDTQYF.

This rearrangement joins TRBV7-6 to TRBJ1-3; 8 positions match TRBD1. V dropped 3 bases and J dropped 4; count of bases not matched to a gene: 5. The CDR3 spans 15 residues. CDR1 is SGHVS, CDR2 FNYEAQ, per germline. The CDR3 region has the DNA TGTGCCAGCAGCTTTAACAGGGGGGGAGGAAACACCATATATTTT. Its protein product is CASSFNRGGGNTIYF.

The V call is TRBV5-4, the J call TRBJ2-2, with D tentatively TRBD1 (7 bases). The CDR3 is made up of 16 amino acids. The germline V and J ends were trimmed by 0 bases and 2 bases, with 11 bases remaining between them. Looked up from germline, CDR1 is SGHNT and CDR2 is YYREEE (reference sequence). CDR3 sequence reads: CASSLAGGRNTGELFF. The CDR3 coding sequence is TGTGCCAGCAGCTTGGCAGGGGGGCGAAACACCGGGGAGCTGTTTTTT.

This clone came up once. The chain carries TRBV5-1 and TRBJ2-5, with 9 bases lining up with TRBD2. CDR1 SGHRS and CDR2 YFSETQ come from the germline V gene. V gave up 4 bases and J gave up 7 bases; unmatched junction bases: 17. This CDR3 is built from 17 residues. The CDR3 DNA reads as TGCGCCAGCAGCCCGAACGGGGCTAGCGGGGAGCGGGGGACCCAGTACTTC. Its protein is CASSPNGASGERGTQYF.

The chain employs TRBV7-8 and TRBJ1-6; 9 bases align to TRBD1. After removal of 1 base from V and 9 bases from J, the junction contained 7 bases not matched to a gene. The CDR3 consists of 16 residues. CDR1 is SGHVS, CDR2 FQNEAQ, per germline. The CDR3: CASSLGLGTGFSPLHF. CDR3 in DNA: TGTGCCAGCAGCTTAGGGCTAGGGACAGGGTTTTCACCCCTCCACTTT.

This rearrangement joins TRBV5-1 to TRBJ1-1; D remains ambiguous. Germline CDR1 reads SGHRS; CDR2 reads YFSETQ. V lost 4 bases, J lost 2 bases, and 12 bases lay in between. This CDR3 region has 14 residues. In DNA, the CDR3 is TGCGCCAGCAGCCAACAATCCTCAAACACTGAAGCTTTCTTT. Protein product: CASSQQSSNTEAFF. The whole variable domain, filled in from reference TRBV5-1 and TRBJ1-1, reads KAGVTQTPRYLIKTRGQQVTLSCSPISGHRSVSWYQQTPGQGLQFLFEYFSETQRNKGNFPGRFSGRQFSNSRSEMNVSTLELGDSALYLCASSQQSSNTEAFFGQGTRLTVV.

The V and J genes are TRBV11-2 and TRBJ1-4, with a tentative D call TRBD1 (6 bases). The CDR3 loop spans 20 amino acids. Germline CDR1 SGHAT, CDR2 FQNNGV. V lost 0 bases to trimming and J lost 5 bases, with 25 bases between them. The CDR3 is CASSLEGLQSALGGNEKLFF. The CDR3 coding sequence is TGTGCCAGCAGCTTAGAAGGGTTGCAGAGCGCCCTAGGGGGAAATGAAAAACTGTTTTTT.

The J gene is TRBJ1-4, the V gene TRBV5-1; D ambiguous. The CDR3 loop spans 15 amino acids. Per the germline V gene, CDR1 is SGHRS and CDR2 is YFSETQ. V was clipped by 5 bases and J by 6 bases, with 17 bases between them. The CDR3 loop reads CASSPSPGADEKLFF. CDR3 nucleotide sequence: TGCGCCAGCAGTCCGAGCCCGGGAGCAGATGAAAAACTGTTTTTT.

This chain joins TRBV15 and TRBJ1-2; D perhaps matches TRBD1 (5 bases). From germline, CDR1 is LNHNV and CDR2 YYDKDF (reference sequence). Trimming removed 3 bases from V and 0 bases from J, with 20 bases in between. This CDR3 is 18 amino acids long. The CDR3 DNA is TGTGCCACCAGCAGGGGGGGGATTCTAAGGGGACCTAACTATGGCTACACCTTC. Translation: CATSRGGILRGPNYGYTF.

The J gene is TRBJ1-1, the V gene TRBV29-1; D not certain. The germline V and J ends were trimmed by 0 bases and 1 base, with 6 bases remaining between them. This CDR3 spans 13 amino acids. Germline V gives CDR1 SQVTM, CDR2 ANQGSEA. This chain's CDR3 is CSVEDGRNTEAFF. The CDR3, as DNA: TGCAGCGTTGAAGATGGCAGGAACACTGAAGCTTTCTTT.

The chain is built from TRBV7-9 and TRBJ1-2; no clear D. This CDR3 spans 15 amino acids. The V gene's germline CDR1 is SEHNR and CDR2 FQNEAQ (reference sequence). Trimming shortened V by 5 bases and J by 4 bases, and 17 bases separated the two germline ends. The CDR3 DNA follows: TGTGCCAGCAGCAAGGACGAGGACTCGGGCTATGGCTACACCTTC. This sequence encodes CASSKDEDSGYGYTF.

The chain couples TRBV2 to TRBJ1-5; 7 positions agree with TRBD1. This CDR3 has 17 amino acids. V was pared by 4 bases and J by 1 base, with 10 bases of the junction left unmatched. Germline V CDR1 and CDR2: SNHLY, FYNNEI. The CDR3 nucleotides read TGTGCCAGCAGTGTCCAGGGGGGAAGCTTAAGCAATCAGCCCCAGCATTTT. Amino acid sequence: CASSVQGGSLSNQPQHF.